One sample yielded the 8 T cell receptor beta chains listed below, sequenced in a study of blood T cell repertoires in COVID-19. Generated by immunoSEQ multiplex PCR, the TCRdb table keeps only in-frame clones and is missing some. The table includes about 64,000 clones, about 88% detected once. The specimen sequenced was peripheral blood. The origin of the receptors is a man in his 70s with acute or convalescent COVID-19.

This chain connects TRBV28 to TRBJ1-1, with a weak D call TRBD1 (6 bases). Looked up from germline, CDR1 is MDHEN and CDR2 is SYDVKM. With 7 bases removed from V and 4 bases from J, the gap between germline ends came to 13 bases. The CDR3 spans 13 residues. CDR3 in amino acids: CASTWRGATEAFF. CDR3 DNA sequence: TGTGCCAGCACTTGGCGGGGGGCCACTGAAGCTTTCTTT.

The chain is built from TRBV5-3 and TRBJ1-6; 7 bases are a match to TRBD1. TRBV5-3 is an ORF for which the function is uncertain. V lost 0 bases, J lost 1 base, and 10 bases stayed unmatched. This CDR3 spans 19 amino acids. The CDR3 here is CARSLEGEGAGSYNSPLHF. The CDR3 region has the DNA TGTGCCAGAAGCTTGGAGGGAGAGGGGGCAGGGTCCTATAATTCACCCCTCCACTTT.

The V and J genes are TRBV3-1 (or the pseudogene TRBV3-2) and TRBJ2-1; 7 nucleotides agree with TRBD1. Germline V gene sequence: CDR1 LGHDT, CDR2 YNNKEL (reference sequence). With V trimmed by 2 bases and J by 4 bases, 5 bases remained unmatched. The CDR3 extends over 15 amino acids. The CDR3 nucleotides read TGTGCCAGCAGCCAAAAGGGACAGTATTACAATGAGCAGTTCTTC. It is translated as CASSQKGQYYNEQFF.

This clone was seen a handful of times. In DNA, the CDR3 is TGTGCCAGCAGTGAACACAGGGGGCGAGACACCATATATTTT. This encodes CASSEHRGRDTIYF. This sequence joins TRBV6-1 and TRBJ1-3; 9 nucleotides match TRBD1. This CDR3 region has 14 residues. V was pared by 2 bases and J by 8 bases, with 4 bases of the junction left unmatched. Per germline, CDR1 MNHNS and CDR2 SASEGT.

The chain combines TRBV11-1 with TRBJ1-6; D unclear. This CDR3 has 14 residues. V gave up 2 bases and J gave up 5 bases, with 7 bases separating them. Germline loops: CDR1 SGHAT, CDR2 FQDESV (reference sequence). As DNA, the CDR3 is TGTGCCAGCAGCTTACCACAGAATAATTCACCCCTCCACTTT. This translates into CASSLPQNNSPLHF.

This clone was detected only once. The rearrangement joins TRBV5-1 to TRBJ2-5; TRBD1 agrees at 10 bases. V dropped 5 bases and J dropped 7; count of bases not matched to a gene: 8. The germline CDR1 and CDR2 sequences are SGHRS and YFSETQ. The CDR3 spans 14 residues. In DNA, the CDR3 is TGCGCCAGCAGTTCGACAGGGGGCGGATCGACCCAGTACTTC. It is translated as CASSSTGGGSTQYF.

The chain links TRBV30 to TRBJ2-5; tentative D call: TRBD2 (5 bases). Germline V gene data show CDR1 as GTSNPN and CDR2 as SVGIG (reference sequence). The CDR3 is 14 amino acids. V lost 2 bases, J lost 1 base, and 11 bases lay in between. The CDR3 loop reads CAWSRTDFQETQYF. CDR3 bases: TGTGCCTGGAGTAGAACGGACTTCCAAGAGACCCAGTACTTC.

The DNA of the CDR3 is TGTGCCAGCAGTTTATCGTCACAGGGGTCCTACGAGCAGTACTTC. It is translated as CASSLSSQGSYEQYF. This chain uses TRBV27 with TRBJ2-7, with 7 bases aligning to TRBD1. The CDR3 runs to 15 residues. V shed 0 bases and J 1 base; nucleotides not matched to a gene: 3. From germline, CDR1 is MNHEY and CDR2 SMNVEV (reference sequence).